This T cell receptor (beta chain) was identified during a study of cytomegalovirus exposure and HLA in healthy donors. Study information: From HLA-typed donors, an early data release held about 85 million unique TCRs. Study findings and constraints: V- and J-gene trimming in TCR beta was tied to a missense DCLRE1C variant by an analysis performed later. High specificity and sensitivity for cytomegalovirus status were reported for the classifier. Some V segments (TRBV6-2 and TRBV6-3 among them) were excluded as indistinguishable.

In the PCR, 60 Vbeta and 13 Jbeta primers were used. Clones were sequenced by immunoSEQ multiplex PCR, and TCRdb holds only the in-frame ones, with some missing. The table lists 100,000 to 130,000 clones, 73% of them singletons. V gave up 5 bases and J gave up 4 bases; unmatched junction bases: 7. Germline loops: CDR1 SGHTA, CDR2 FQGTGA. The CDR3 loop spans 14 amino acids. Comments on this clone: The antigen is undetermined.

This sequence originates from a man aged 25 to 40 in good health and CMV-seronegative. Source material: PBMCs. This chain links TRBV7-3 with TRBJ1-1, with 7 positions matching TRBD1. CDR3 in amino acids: CASSPGTVFTEAFF. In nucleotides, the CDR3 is TGTGCCAGCAGCCCCGGGACAGTATTCACTGAAGCTTTCTTT.